Listed here are 27 T cell receptor beta chains from one sample, sequenced in a study of T cell responses to AZD1222 COVID-19 vaccine. Only in-frame clones appear in the TCRdb table, and some are missing; sequencing was by immunoSEQ multiplex PCR. Among roughly 130,000 clones, roughly 93% were seen once, and the ten largest hold around 7%. The sequenced sample was peripheral blood, obtained on day 0 of AZD1222 vaccination. The source is an adult in good health.

This clone has a single count. The rearrangement uses TRBV7-9 and TRBJ1-2; D is possibly TRBD1 (5 bases). Trimming took 1 base from V and 8 from J, leaving 17 bases between them. The CDR3 is 15 amino acids. CDR1 and CDR2 (germline): SEHNR, FQNEAQ (reference sequence). CDR3 coding DNA: TGTGCCAGCAGCTTAGTTGGGAGCCCCGGGGGGGGCTACACCTTC. Translated, it gives CASSLVGSPGGGYTF.

The chain recombines TRBV10-1 with TRBJ2-3; 9 bases line up with TRBD1. The CDR3 contains 18 residues. CDR1 is WNHNN and CDR2 is SYGVQD in the germline V gene (reference sequence). V shed 3 bases and J 4 bases; nucleotides not matched to a gene: 14. The DNA of the CDR3 is TGCGCCAGCAGTGATCCCCGGTTGGGGACAGGGCTTGCAGATACGCAGTATTTT. Protein: CASSDPRLGTGLADTQYF.

This chain uses TRBV6-1 with TRBJ1-6; no firm D call. Trimming removed 1 base at V and 13 bases at J, with 14 bases between. Per the germline V gene, CDR1 is MNHNS and CDR2 is SASEGT. The CDR3 loop spans 14 amino acids. CDR3: CASSEVGGIDPLHF. CDR3 sequence (DNA): TGTGCCAGCAGTGAAGTGGGTGGGATCGATCCCCTCCACTTT.

This chain connects TRBV30 to TRBJ1-1, with a weak D call TRBD1 (5 bases). Germline CDR1 GTSNPN, CDR2 SVGIG (reference sequence). V lost 2 bases and J 7 bases, leaving 14 bases between the germline ends. The CDR3 has 13 amino acids. CDR3 in DNA: TGTGCCTGGAGTCCCAACGGACACCTTGAAGCTTTCTTT. Translation: CAWSPNGHLEAFF.

The J gene is TRBJ1-1, the V gene TRBV19; 7 bases are a match to TRBD1. V was pared by 5 bases and J by 0 bases, with 9 bases of the junction left unmatched. Germline CDR1 and CDR2: LNHDA and SQIVND (reference sequence). This CDR3 is built from 16 residues. The CDR3 DNA is TGTGCCAGTAGTCCTTTAACAGGGGCCCTGAACACTGAAGCTTTCTTT. This gives the protein CASSPLTGALNTEAFF.

The chain joins TRBV9 to TRBJ2-3; weak D call: TRBD2 (6 bases). With 3 bases removed from V and 4 bases from J, the gap between germline ends came to 15 bases. Germline V gene lookup returns CDR1 SGDLS and CDR2 YYNGEE. This CDR3 spans 15 amino acids. CDR3 DNA: TGTGCCAGCAGCGCCCGGGTAGCGGCTTCAGATACGCAGTATTTT. Protein product: CASSARVAASDTQYF.

The chain links TRBV28 to TRBJ2-1; the D call may be TRBD1 or TRBD2 (5 bases each). CDR3 length equals 14 residues. Between the trimmed V and J ends, which lost 3 bases and 7 bases, there was a span of 13 bases. Germline V gene lookup returns CDR1 MDHEN and CDR2 SYDVKM. CDR3 sequence (DNA): TGTGCCAGCAGTTTCATCGGGGCTCGGAATGAGCAGTTCTTC. Amino acids: CASSFIGARNEQFF. The whole variable domain, remainder taken from reference TRBV28 and TRBJ2-1, is DVKVTQSSRYLVKRTGEKVFLECVQDMDHENMFWYRQDPGLGLRLIYFSYDVKMKEKGDIPEGYSVSREKKERFSLILESASTNQTSMYLCASSFIGARNEQFFGPGTRLTVL.

The gene calls are TRBV7-9 and TRBJ2-7; TRBD2 matches 15 bases. The germline gives CDR1 SEHNR, CDR2 FQNEAQ (reference sequence). This CDR3 is 18 amino acids long. Trimming removed 5 bases from V and 2 bases from J; junction bases left unmatched: 10. The CDR3 reads CASSGDGTSGRQPYEQYF. CDR3 nucleotide sequence: TGTGCCAGCAGCGGAGATGGGACTAGCGGGAGGCAACCCTACGAGCAGTACTTC.

The rearrangement uses TRBV7-9 and TRBJ1-5; D remains ambiguous. Per the germline V gene, CDR1 is SEHNR and CDR2 is FQNEAQ (reference sequence). The CDR3 sequence is 13 residues long. Deletions cut 6 bases from V and 5 bases from J, with 11 bases between. CDR3 sequence reads: CASRGDGYQPQHF. The CDR3 DNA reads as TGTGCCAGCAGAGGAGATGGTTATCAGCCCCAGCATTTT.

This rearrangement joins TRBV29-1 to TRBJ2-1, with D hard to call. CDR1 and CDR2 from the germline V gene are SQVTM and ANQGSEA. The CDR3 contains 13 residues. V lost 7 bases, J lost 0 bases, and 10 bases lay in between. The CDR3 sequence is CSADGSSYNEQFF. DNA of the CDR3: TGCAGCGCAGACGGCAGCTCCTACAATGAGCAGTTCTTC.

The chain has TRBV4-1 and TRBJ2-7, with 7 bases matching TRBD1. The CDR3 length is 14 residues. Germline CDR1 reads MGHRA; CDR2 reads YSYEKL. V lost 5 bases to trimming and J lost 4 bases; unmatched junction nucleotides: 8. The CDR3 nucleotides are TGCGCCAGCAGCGCACGACAGGGTTTGTACGAGCAGTACTTC. Its protein product is CASSARQGLYEQYF.

The chain has TRBV19 and TRBJ1-4; D unresolved. Germline assignment: CDR1 LNHDA and CDR2 SQIVND (reference sequence). The CDR3 runs to 12 residues. The V gene lost 3 bases and the J gene lost 14 bases, with 13 bases spanning the gap. The CDR3 sequence: CASSITRPKLFF. The CDR3, as DNA: TGTGCCAGTAGTATCACGCGTCCAAAGCTGTTTTTT.

The chain employs TRBV19 and TRBJ1-1; D perhaps matches TRBD1 (5 bases). With 6 bases removed from V and 5 bases from J, the gap between germline ends came to 13 bases. Germline CDR1 LNHDA, CDR2 SQIVND (reference sequence). CDR3 size: 13 residues. Here the CDR3 reads CASRGDWSTEAFF. In nucleotides, the CDR3 is TGTGCCAGTAGGGGGGACTGGTCTACTGAAGCTTTCTTT.

This chain's CDR3 is CASSATGGIQPQHF. As DNA, the CDR3 is TGTGCCAGCAGTGCGACAGGGGGCATCCAGCCCCAGCATTTT. The genes are TRBV28 and TRBJ1-5, with 10 bases lining up with TRBD1. CDR1 and CDR2 (germline): MDHEN, SYDVKM. CDR3 length: 14 residues. V gave up 5 bases and J gave up 7 bases; unmatched junction bases: 5.

The chain combines TRBV6-5 with TRBJ1-5, with D uncertain. Trimming removed 4 bases at V and 1 base at J, with 14 bases between. Germline CDR1 MNHEY, CDR2 SVGAGI. The CDR3 is 16 residues long. The DNA of the CDR3 is TGTGCCAGCAGTTCGGACCCCTTGCCAAGCAATCAGCCCCAGCATTTT. It translates to CASSSDPLPSNQPQHF.

The genes are TRBV5-6 and TRBJ2-3; D uncertain. CDR3 length: 13 amino acids. Trimming removed 2 bases from V and 5 bases from J, with 9 bases in between. The germline gives CDR1 SGHDT, CDR2 YYEEEE. CDR3 nucleotide sequence: TGTGCCAGCAGCTTTCCGGATGGAGATACGCAGTATTTT. Its translation: CASSFPDGDTQYF.

The chain has TRBV28 and TRBJ2-3; D gene ambiguous. This CDR3 region has 15 residues. Germline CDR1 reads MDHEN; CDR2 reads SYDVKM. Trimming cost V 6 bases and J 2 bases, with 15 bases left between them. The DNA for the CDR3 is TGTGCCAGCAGGTCGTCCGGATCGGACACAGATACGCAGTATTTT. Translation gives CASRSSGSDTDTQYF.

V gene TRBV5-5 combines with J gene TRBJ2-7; 9 bases line up with TRBD2. The CDR3 consists of 15 residues. V trimming: 3 bases; J trimming: 3 bases; junction bases outside the gene matches: 7. Germline V lookup: CDR1 SGHKS, CDR2 YYEKEE (reference sequence). The CDR3 region is CASSWFKREDYEQYF. Written as DNA, the CDR3 is TGTGCCAGCAGCTGGTTTAAGCGGGAGGACTACGAGCAGTACTTC. Filled out from reference TRBV5-5 and TRBJ2-7, the complete variable domain reads DAGVTQSPTHLIKTRGQQVTLRCSPISGHKSVSWYQQVLGQGPQFIFQYYEKEERGRGNFPDRFSARQFPNYSSELNVNALLLGDSALYLCASSWFKREDYEQYFGPGTRLTVT.

Comments on this clone: Mismatch with germline at one junction end may stem from a read error. The chain joins TRBV3-1 (or the pseudogene TRBV3-2) to TRBJ1-1; D gene ambiguous. The V gene's germline CDR1 is LGHDT and CDR2 YNNKEL (reference sequence). This CDR3 region has 15 residues. CDR3 nucleotide sequence: TGTGCCAACAGCCGCCTCCCCGACGGAAGAACTGAAGCTTTCTTT. Encoded protein: CANSRLPDGRTEAFF.

The chain recombines TRBV6-1 with TRBJ2-7, with a tentative D call TRBD1 (5 bases). The V and J ends lost 3 bases and 3 bases respectively, with 12 bases between them. Germline V lookup: CDR1 MNHNS, CDR2 SASEGT. This CDR3 has 14 residues. The CDR3 region has the DNA TGTGCCAGCAGTGAGGTGGGGCATAACTACGAGCAGTACTTC. As protein: CASSEVGHNYEQYF.

The chain joins TRBV23-1 to TRBJ1-2; D is undetermined. TRBV23-1 is noted as an ORF with a role that remains uncertain. CDR3 size: 16 residues. Trimming pared 3 bases from V and 0 bases from J, leaving 14 bases between. CDR3 DNA: TGCGCCAGCAGTCATGAATTGTCCGATCCTAACTATGGCTACACCTTC. This codes for CASSHELSDPNYGYTF.

This chain joins TRBV27 and TRBJ2-5; perhaps TRBD2 as D (6 bases). Between the trimmed V and J ends, which lost 8 bases and 2 bases, there was a span of 15 bases. The CDR3 is 14 residues long. Germline loops: CDR1 MNHEY, CDR2 SMNVEV (reference sequence). The CDR3 loop is CASAPWRGQETQYF. CDR3 coding DNA: TGTGCCAGCGCGCCGTGGCGGGGACAAGAGACCCAGTACTTC.

The rearrangement joins TRBV7-3 to TRBJ1-6; D is perhaps TRBD1 (6 bases). The CDR3 is made up of 15 amino acids. V was cut by 0 bases and J by 8 bases, with 11 bases left in between. CDR1 is SGHTA and CDR2 is FQGTGA in the germline V gene. DNA of the CDR3: TGTGCCAGCAGCTTAACAACAGGGTCCGATTCACCCCTCCACTTT. Translating it yields CASSLTTGSDSPLHF.

This clone was recorded only once. The V gene is TRBV28, the J gene TRBJ1-1; tentative D call: TRBD1 (6 bases). Germline V gene lookup returns CDR1 MDHEN and CDR2 SYDVKM. The CDR3 spans 16 residues. Trimming stripped 5 bases from V and 0 bases from J, with 16 bases between. CDR3: CASSDRYGVMNTEAFF. In DNA form, the CDR3 reads TGTGCCAGCAGTGACAGGTACGGGGTTATGAACACTGAAGCTTTCTTT.

This chain joins TRBV28 and TRBJ2-1; TRBD1 agrees at 7 bases. V dropped 9 bases and J dropped 3; count of bases not matched to a gene: 11. The CDR3 runs 15 residues. Germline CDR1 reads MDHEN; CDR2 reads SYDVKM. CDR3 DNA sequence: TGTGCCAGTTTCCTCGCCGGGACAGACTACAATGAGCAGTTCTTC. Translation gives CASFLAGTDYNEQFF. The whole variable domain, remainder taken from reference TRBV28 and TRBJ2-1, is DVKVTQSSRYLVKRTGEKVFLECVQDMDHENMFWYRQDPGLGLRLIYFSYDVKMKEKGDIPEGYSVSREKKERFSLILESASTNQTSMYLCASFLAGTDYNEQFFGPGTRLTVL.

This rearrangement joins TRBV5-1 to TRBJ2-4; TRBD1 agrees at 12 bases. J was trimmed by 0 bases and V by 4 bases; bases with no gene match: 8. In germline, CDR1 is SGHRS, CDR2 YFSETQ. CDR3 size: 18 residues. The CDR3 spells CASSGGQGAVIAKNIQYF. CDR3 DNA sequence: TGCGCCAGCAGCGGGGGACAGGGGGCCGTCATAGCCAAAAACATTCAGTACTTC.

The gene calls are TRBV2 and TRBJ2-7; possibly TRBD2 for D (6 bases). V lost 6 bases to trimming and J lost 3 bases, with 15 bases between them. Germline loops: CDR1 SNHLY, CDR2 FYNNEI. This CDR3 contains 14 residues. For the CDR3, the DNA is TGTGCCAGCAGAGGTAGACTAGAGGGCTACGAGCAGTACTTC. Protein sequence: CASRGRLEGYEQYF.